This note documents a single T cell receptor beta chain sequence. The target antigen is unknown. The V and J ends lost 5 bases and 4 bases respectively, with 12 bases between them. This CDR3 comprises 14 residues. CDR1 MNHEY and CDR2 SVGAGI come from the germline V gene. Of the isolated RNA, all was reverse transcribed, and so the sequenced material was expressed TCRB transcripts. The method was immunoSEQ multiplex PCR; TCRdb's version includes in-frame clones alone and lacks a portion of them. The table includes under 900,000 clones, roughly 15% detected once. This sample is drawn from a study of beta chain features in type 1 diabetes. Findings and limits, study-wide: The naive, central memory and Treg TCRB repertoires of patients appeared to be more similar to one another than those of healthy donors.

The genes are TRBV6-5 and TRBJ1-5, with D possibly being TRBD1 (6 bases). The sample consisted of naive CD4+ T cells from blood. This clonotype originated in a woman aged 18-29 years in good health. This CDR3 is CASSRIGGNQPQHF. The CDR3 DNA sequence: TGTGCCAGCAGTAGGATAGGGGGTAATCAGCCCCAGCATTTT.